One and the same sample provided the 27 T cell receptor beta chains below, sequenced in a study of T-cell reconstitution after alpha-beta-depleted transplantation in children. Construction of the TCRbeta library involved unique molecular identifiers. TCRdb itself ran the PCR reads through MiXCR, one entry per CDR3 protein. Of 350,000 to 500,000 distinct CDR3 sequences in the sample, over 40% were seen once. The sequencing used PBMCs, collected before TCRalphabeta/CD19-depleted stem cell transplant. These receptors originate from a girl aged 2 to 9 with aplastic anemia, due to receive a stem cell transplant.

In this sample, this clonotype turned up once. The chain carries TRBV20-1 and TRBJ2-2; possible D gene TRBD1, 6 bases. Looked up from germline, CDR1 is DFQATT and CDR2 is SNEGSKA (reference sequence). This CDR3 spans 15 amino acids. V lost 4 bases and J lost 2, with 14 bases in between. CDR3 DNA sequence: TGCAGTGCTATGGGGGCGACAGCTAACACCGGGGAGCTGTTTTTT. Protein sequence: CSAMGATANTGELFF.

This rearrangement joins TRBV7-2 to TRBJ1-2, with 7 bases aligning to TRBD1. There are 14 residues in the CDR3. V lost 7 bases and J lost 1; bases outside the gene matches: 6. Germline CDR1 and CDR2: SGHTA and FQGNSA. The chain's CDR3 is CASIGQEDNYGYTF. The CDR3 DNA reads TGTGCCAGCATAGGACAGGAGGATAACTATGGCTACACCTTC.

This clonotype appeared once. This chain uses TRBV9 with TRBJ2-7; the D gene is possibly TRBD1 (7 bases). The germline V gene encodes CDR1 SGDLS and CDR2 YYNGEE. V was trimmed by 6 bases and J by 1 base, leaving 17 bases between them. The CDR3 covers 15 residues. This CDR3 reads CASTVEPGGSYEQYF. Written as DNA, the CDR3 is TGTGCCAGCACCGTGGAGCCAGGGGGGTCCTACGAGCAGTACTTC.

The V and J genes are TRBV20-1 and TRBJ2-5; D is ambiguous. The V end lost 5 bases, the J end lost 2 bases, and 12 bases lay between the germline ends. This CDR3 comprises 13 residues. The germline CDR1 and CDR2 sequences are DFQATT and SNEGSKA (reference sequence). CDR3 sequence: CSAYPGNQETQYF. CDR3 nucleotide sequence: TGCAGTGCTTACCCGGGTAATCAAGAGACCCAGTACTTC.

CDR3 DNA: TGTGCCAGCAGCACCCCGGGACAGGGTCACAATGAGCAGTTCTTC. It codes for CASSTPGQGHNEQFF. This chain joins TRBV7-9 and TRBJ2-1; 9 nucleotides agree with TRBD1. Germline values: CDR1 SEHNR, CDR2 FQNEAQ (reference sequence). V shed 5 bases, J shed 5 bases, and the junction held 7 bases outside the gene matches. The CDR3 covers 15 residues.

This clonotype was counted once. V is TRBV4-1 and J is TRBJ2-1, with D unresolved. Germline CDR1 MGHRA, CDR2 YSYEKL. The CDR3 length is 13 residues. Trimming took 0 bases from V and 7 from J, leaving 7 bases between them. The CDR3 loop is CASSQDQGNEQFF. For the CDR3, the DNA is TGCGCCAGCAGCCAAGATCAAGGGAATGAGCAGTTCTTC.

Many counts were recorded for this clonotype. CDR3 loop: CASSLGSGRSSYEQYF. Here the CDR3 DNA reads TGTGCCAGCAGCTTAGGTAGCGGACGGAGCTCCTACGAGCAGTACTTC. This chain links TRBV7-6 with TRBJ2-7; the D gene is possibly TRBD2 (6 bases). The V and J ends lost 1 base and 0 bases respectively, with 13 bases between them. Germline V gene sequence: CDR1 SGHVS, CDR2 FNYEAQ. The CDR3 is 16 residues long.

The sample holds many counts of this clonotype. The chain employs TRBV19 and TRBJ1-1; no clear D gene. The V end was cut by 2 bases, the J end by 4 bases, with 8 bases between. The CDR3 extends over 13 amino acids. Germline V gives CDR1 LNHDA, CDR2 SQIVND (reference sequence). The CDR3 spells CASSIQVPTEAFF. The CDR3 bases are TGTGCCAGTAGTATACAGGTTCCCACTGAAGCTTTCTTT.

The J gene is TRBJ2-2, the V gene TRBV28; 8 nucleotides match TRBD1. V lost 6 bases to trimming and J lost 1 base; unmatched junction nucleotides: 4. CDR1 is MDHEN, CDR2 SYDVKM, per germline. CDR3 size: 15 residues. CDR3 loop: CASRTGTGNTGELFF. In nucleotides, the CDR3 is TGTGCCAGCAGGACCGGGACAGGGAACACCGGGGAGCTGTTTTTT.

The rearrangement uses TRBV18 and TRBJ2-1, with 7 positions matching TRBD1. J lost 7 bases, V lost 3 bases, and 6 bases had no gene match. Germline values: CDR1 KGHSH, CDR2 LQKENI. This CDR3 is built from 14 residues. CDR3 sequence reads: CASSPLGQRNEQFF. The CDR3 DNA sequence: TGTGCCAGCTCACCTTTGGGACAGCGGAATGAGCAGTTCTTC. Together with reference TRBV18 and TRBJ2-1, the CDR3 gives the full variable domain: NAGVMQNPRHLVRRRGQEARLRCSPMKGHSHVYWYRQLPEEGLKFMVYLQKENIIDESGMPKERFSAEFPKEGPSILRIQQVVRGDSAAYFCASSPLGQRNEQFFGPGTRLTVL.

The rearrangement uses TRBV7-9 and TRBJ2-3; 7 nucleotides match TRBD2. CDR1 and CDR2 from the germline V gene are SEHNR and FQNEAQ (reference sequence). The CDR3 is made up of 16 amino acids. The junction had 11 bases not matched to a gene; V was cut back by 4 bases and J by 4 bases. CDR3 DNA sequence: TGTGCCAGCAGCTCCGCGCGGGAGACTGCTTCAGATACGCAGTATTTT. Its translation: CASSSARETASDTQYF.

The chain joins TRBV7-2 to TRBJ2-7; D perhaps matches TRBD1 (5 bases). Trimming stripped 1 base from V and 5 bases from J, with 9 bases between. The CDR3 loop spans 13 amino acids. Germline V CDR1 and CDR2: SGHTA, FQGNSA. The CDR3 loop reads CASSLDRGHEQYF. DNA for the CDR3: TGTGCCAGCAGCTTAGATAGGGGCCACGAGCAGTACTTC.

This clonotype has at least ten counts. The gene calls are TRBV9 and TRBJ2-1; TRBD2 agrees at 9 bases. V lost 3 bases to trimming and J lost 0 bases; unmatched junction nucleotides: 13. The CDR3 sequence is 19 residues long. CDR1 and CDR2 (germline): SGDLS, YYNGEE. The CDR3 DNA follows: TGTGCCAGCAGCGAGAGTAGCGGGAGAGGCGGAAGCTCCTACAATGAGCAGTTCTTC. This codes for CASSESSGRGGSSYNEQFF. The variable domain in full, completed from reference TRBV9 and TRBJ2-1, reads DSGVTQTPKHLITATGQRVTLRCSPRSGDLSVYWYQQSLDQGLQFLIQYYNGEERAKGNILERFSAQQFPDLHSELNLSSLELGDSALYFCASSESSGRGGSSYNEQFFGPGTRLTVL.

This clonotype was picked up a small number of times. The V call is TRBV10-2, the J call TRBJ2-2; D call uncertain. The CDR3 covers 14 residues. The germline CDR1 and CDR2 sequences are WSHSY and SAAADI. V lost 5 bases and J 3 bases, leaving 10 bases between the germline ends. In DNA, the CDR3 is TGCGCCAGCAGTAGGCAGCAGCACACCGGGGAGCTGTTTTTT. The encoded protein is CASSRQQHTGELFF.

This clonotype was observed a few times. The rearrangement uses TRBV29-1 and TRBJ2-5; 7 bases map to TRBD1. V was clipped by 3 bases and J by 1 base; unmatched bases: 5. The CDR3 covers 14 residues. Per germline, CDR1 SQVTM and CDR2 ANQGSEA. The CDR3: CSVDPTGPQETQYF. DNA for the CDR3: TGCAGCGTTGATCCGACAGGGCCCCAAGAGACCCAGTACTTC.

The chain uses TRBV20-1 and TRBJ2-7; D assignment may be TRBD1 or TRBD2 (7 bases each). Trimming pared 5 bases from V and 0 bases from J, leaving 20 bases between. The germline gives CDR1 DFQATT, CDR2 SNEGSKA (reference sequence). The CDR3 is 16 residues long. The CDR3 DNA reads as TGCAGTGCTGGGACGAAAGCGGGGACAGCCTCCTACGAGCAGTACTTC. Protein product: CSAGTKAGTASYEQYF.

V and J are TRBV6-1 and TRBJ1-5, with D possibly being TRBD1 (5 bases). Germline V gene lookup returns CDR1 MNHNS and CDR2 SASEGT. The CDR3 loop spans 15 amino acids. V was shortened by 6 bases and J by 3 bases, with 15 bases between the two germline ends. The CDR3 sequence: CASSQRTQNNQPQHF. The CDR3 DNA reads TGTGCCAGCAGCCAGAGGACACAAAACAATCAGCCCCAGCATTTT.

This sequence joins TRBV20-1 and TRBJ2-4; 7 nucleotides agree with TRBD2. Trimming at V came to 3 bases and at J to 2 bases, leaving 4 bases not matched to a gene. Germline loops: CDR1 DFQATT, CDR2 SNEGSKA (reference sequence). This CDR3 has 14 amino acids. CDR3 coding DNA: TGCAGTGCTAGTGCCGGGGGGACCAAAAACATTCAGTACTTC. Residues: CSASAGGTKNIQYF.

This clonotype was seen only a few times. The chain couples TRBV2 to TRBJ2-1; no clear D gene. CDR3 length equals 14 residues. Per germline, CDR1 SNHLY and CDR2 FYNNEI. V lost 0 bases and J lost 6, with 9 bases in between. CDR3 in amino acids: CASSEALRSNEQFF. As DNA, the CDR3 is TGTGCCAGCAGTGAAGCGCTTAGGAGCAATGAGCAGTTCTTC.

This clonotype was counted at least ten times. The chain is built from TRBV2 and TRBJ2-2; 10 nucleotides match TRBD1. From germline, CDR1 is SNHLY and CDR2 FYNNEI. This CDR3 has 15 amino acids. With V trimmed by 6 bases and J by 4 bases, 5 bases remained unmatched. The CDR3 DNA sequence: TGTGCCAGCAGCCCGGGACAGGGGAGCACCGGGGAGCTGTTTTTT. It specifies CASSPGQGSTGELFF.

The CDR3 sequence: CASSSYTNTEAFF. The CDR3 nucleotides read TGTGCCAGCAGCTCTTACACGAACACTGAAGCTTTCTTT. The chain has TRBV7-3 and TRBJ1-1; no definite D call. CDR1 and CDR2 from the germline V gene are SGHTA and FQGTGA. The CDR3 runs 13 residues. V lost 4 bases and J lost 1, with 7 bases in between.

The genes are TRBV20-1 and TRBJ2-7; D perhaps matches TRBD2 (5 bases). There are 13 residues in the CDR3. The germline CDR1 and CDR2 sequences are DFQATT and SNEGSKA (reference sequence). V lost 3 bases and J 0 bases, leaving 9 bases between the germline ends. CDR3 region: CSASDYLSYEQYF. CDR3 DNA sequence: TGCAGTGCTAGCGACTATCTCTCCTACGAGCAGTACTTC.

This clonotype was recorded a few times. The chain links TRBV5-1 to TRBJ2-2, with TRBD2 identical over 10 bases. The germline gives CDR1 SGHRS, CDR2 YFSETQ. The junction had 5 bases not matched to a gene; V was cut back by 1 base and J by 5 bases. The CDR3 totals 16 residues. The DNA for the CDR3 is TGCGCCAGCAGCTTGAATCTAGCGGGAGATACCGGGGAGCTGTTTTTT. Translating it yields CASSLNLAGDTGELFF.

There are a few counts of this clonotype. CDR3 sequence reads: CASSTLGAYQETQYF. In DNA form, the CDR3 reads TGTGCCAGCAGTACCCTGGGCGCGTACCAAGAGACCCAGTACTTC. The V call is TRBV6-1, the J call TRBJ2-5; unclear D gene. Per the germline V gene, CDR1 is MNHNS and CDR2 is SASEGT. Trimming left V 5 bases short and J 0 bases short, with 13 bases between. The CDR3 covers 15 residues.

This clonotype has a handful of counts. The rearrangement links TRBV6-5 to TRBJ2-1, with a weak D call TRBD1 (5 bases). V shed 6 bases and J shed 10 bases, with 13 bases lying between them. Per germline, CDR1 MNHEY and CDR2 SVGAGI. This CDR3 contains 12 residues. Written as DNA, the CDR3 is TGTGCCAGCAGCCAAGGGTGGGGCGAGCAGTTCTTC. Translated: CASSQGWGEQFF.

V is TRBV9 and J is TRBJ2-3; a possible D gene is TRBD2 (6 bases). Germline CDR1 SGDLS, CDR2 YYNGEE. CDR3 size: 15 residues. Trimming took off 2 bases at V and 0 bases at J, with 10 bases between the two ends. CDR3 nucleotides: TGTGCCAGCAGCGTCCTAGGGACTAGCACAGATACGCAGTATTTT. It translates to CASSVLGTSTDTQYF.

This clonotype was counted ten times or more. J is TRBJ2-5 and V is TRBV7-9; D remains ambiguous. Germline assignment: CDR1 SEHNR and CDR2 FQNEAQ (reference sequence). V lost 0 bases and J 5 bases, leaving 4 bases between the germline ends. This CDR3 has 12 residues. This chain's CDR3 is CASSLAAETQYF. The CDR3, as DNA: TGTGCCAGCAGCTTAGCGGCGGAGACCCAGTACTTC.